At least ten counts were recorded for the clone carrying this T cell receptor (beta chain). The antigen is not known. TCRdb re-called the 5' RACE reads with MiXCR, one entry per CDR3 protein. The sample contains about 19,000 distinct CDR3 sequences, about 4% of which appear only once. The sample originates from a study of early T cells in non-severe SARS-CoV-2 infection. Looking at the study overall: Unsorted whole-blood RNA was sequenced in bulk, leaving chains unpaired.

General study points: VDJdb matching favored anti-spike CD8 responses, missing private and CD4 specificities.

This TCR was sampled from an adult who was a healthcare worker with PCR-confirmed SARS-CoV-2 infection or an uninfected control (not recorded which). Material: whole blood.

CDR3 bases: TGTGCCAGCAGTGATGGGGGGTATCTTGATGAGCAGTTCTTC. Translating it yields CASSDGGYLDEQFF. The J gene is TRBJ2-1, the V gene TRBV6-2 or TRBV6-3; D perhaps matches TRBD2 (6 bases). The CDR3 has 14 amino acids. Germline V gives CDR1 MNHEY, CDR2 SVGEGT. V dropped 5 bases and J dropped 8 bases, with 16 bases sitting between them.